The 17 T cell receptor beta chains in this list originate from one sample, sequenced in a study of blood T cell repertoires in COVID-19. The assay was immunoSEQ multiplex PCR, and TCRdb's table has in-frame clones only and misses some. The data hold 140,000 or so clones, with roughly 80% observed a single time. What was sequenced was peripheral blood. Every receptor here comes from an elderly woman with acute or convalescent COVID-19.

The chain combines TRBV10-1 with TRBJ1-1; D remains ambiguous. Trimming removed 3 bases from V and 1 base from J, with 9 bases in between. Per the germline V gene, CDR1 is WNHNN and CDR2 is SYGVQD (reference sequence). The CDR3 contains 14 residues. CDR3 residues: CASSDGVRNTEAFF. CDR3 coding DNA: TGCGCCAGCAGTGACGGGGTTCGGAACACTGAAGCTTTCTTT.

The chain carries TRBV7-8 and TRBJ1-1; 8 bases are a match to TRBD1. Unmatched junction bases numbered 13, after V lost 1 base and J lost 3 bases. Germline V lookup: CDR1 SGHVS, CDR2 FQNEAQ. This CDR3 spans 18 amino acids. The CDR3, as DNA: TGTGCCAGCAGCTTAGTAAACAGGGGGAAGCATCCGGACACTGAAGCTTTCTTT. Its translation: CASSLVNRGKHPDTEAFF. Combining the CDR3 with reference TRBV7-8 and TRBJ1-1 gives the whole variable domain GAGVSQSPRYKVAKRGQDVALRCDPISGHVSLFWYQQALGQGPEFLTYFQNEAQLDKSGLPSDRFFAERPEGSVSTLKIQRTQQEDSAVYLCASSLVNRGKHPDTEAFFGQGTRLTVV.

The chain combines TRBV6-1 with TRBJ1-6; a possible D gene is TRBD1 (6 bases). The CDR3 runs 14 residues. With 2 bases removed from V and 7 bases from J, the gap between germline ends came to 9 bases. Per the germline V gene, CDR1 is MNHNS and CDR2 is SASEGT. The CDR3 DNA follows: TGTGCCAGCAGTGAACCGGGACACAATTCACCCCTCCACTTT. The encoded protein is CASSEPGHNSPLHF.

CDR3 coding DNA: TGTGCCAGCAGCAAAGAGGGACTAGCGAGGGAGCAGTACTTC. Translation gives CASSKEGLAREQYF. This chain joins TRBV21-1 and TRBJ2-7; TRBD2, as called in the table, went unchecked against the DNA. TRBV21-1 is assigned pseudogene status. The CDR3 has 14 amino acids.

The chain combines TRBV3-1 (or the pseudogene TRBV3-2) with TRBJ1-4; D gene ambiguous. The CDR3 totals 16 residues. V lost 4 bases, J lost 0 bases, and 12 bases lay in between. Germline CDR1 and CDR2: LGHDT and YNNKEL (reference sequence). CDR3 amino acids: CASSRQTGATNEKLFF. The CDR3 coding sequence is TGTGCCAGCAGCCGGCAGACCGGGGCAACTAATGAAAAACTGTTTTTT.

The chain uses TRBV5-1 and TRBJ2-2; a weak D match, TRBD2 (6 bases). This CDR3 comprises 13 residues. Per the germline V gene, CDR1 is SGHRS and CDR2 is YFSETQ. Trimming took off 4 bases at V and 6 bases at J, with 10 bases between the two ends. Here the CDR3 DNA reads TGCGCCAGCAGCCGACGGGAGTCCGGGGAGCTGTTTTTT. The encoded protein is CASSRRESGELFF.

The chain uses TRBV28 and TRBJ2-7; 11 positions match TRBD2. Germline CDR1 MDHEN, CDR2 SYDVKM. V was clipped by 6 bases and J by 2 bases; unmatched bases: 3. This CDR3 contains 14 residues. The CDR3 loop reads CASSTSGGTYEQYF. Written as DNA, the CDR3 is TGTGCCAGCAGCACTAGCGGGGGAACCTACGAGCAGTACTTC. The whole variable domain, remainder taken from reference TRBV28 and TRBJ2-7, is DVKVTQSSRYLVKRTGEKVFLECVQDMDHENMFWYRQDPGLGLRLIYFSYDVKMKEKGDIPEGYSVSREKKERFSLILESASTNQTSMYLCASSTSGGTYEQYFGPGTRLTVT.

Note on this clone: An end of the junction does not agree with germline; a read error may underlie this. The chain has TRBV28 and TRBJ1-2, with 9 bases aligning to TRBD1. The V gene's germline CDR1 is MDHEN and CDR2 SYDVKM. CDR3 length: 14 residues. CDR3 in DNA: TGTGCCAGCACTCAGCCCGGGACAGGGTGGCGACGGGACTTC. It translates to CASTQPGTGWRRDF.

This clone was seen a few times. This chain joins TRBV19 and TRBJ2-1, with D possibly matching TRBD2 (6 bases). V lost 3 bases to trimming and J lost 7 bases, with 16 bases between them. The CDR3 length is 15 residues. The V gene's germline CDR1 is LNHDA and CDR2 SQIVND (reference sequence). The CDR3 sequence is CASSMGRGTRNEQFF. As DNA, the CDR3 is TGTGCCAGTAGTATGGGACGGGGGACGAGGAATGAGCAGTTCTTC.

The rearrangement links TRBV10-3 to TRBJ2-1; 9 nucleotides match TRBD2. This CDR3 has 15 residues. Unmatched junction bases numbered 7, after V lost 5 bases and J lost 5 bases. From germline, CDR1 is ENHRY and CDR2 SYGVKD. In nucleotides, the CDR3 is TGTGCCATCAGTCGGCGGGAGGGCCTAAACAATGAGCAGTTCTTC. Encoded protein: CAISRREGLNNEQFF.

This clone was observed a single time. This chain uses TRBV15 with TRBJ2-5; D is perhaps TRBD2 (7 bases). V was cut by 0 bases and J by 6 bases, with 26 bases left in between. CDR1 and CDR2 from the germline V gene are LNHNV and YYDKDF (reference sequence). This CDR3 contains 19 residues. Written as DNA, the CDR3 is TGTGCCACCAGCAGAGAGGGGGGCACGGGCGGGAGCTCTCCAAAGACCCAGTACTTC. It codes for CATSREGGTGGSSPKTQYF. Full variable domain (rest looked up from reference TRBV15 and TRBJ2-5): DAMVIQNPRYQVTQFGKPVTLSCSQTLNHNVMYWYQQKSSQAPKLLFHYYDKDFNNEADTPDNFQSRRPNTSFCFLDIRSPGLGDTAMYLCATSREGGTGGSSPKTQYFGPGTRLLVL.

The V gene is TRBV7-9, the J gene TRBJ2-7; TRBD1 might be the D (7 bases). Trimming left V 1 base short and J 6 bases short, with 10 bases between. The CDR3 runs 13 residues. Per germline, CDR1 SEHNR and CDR2 FQNEAQ (reference sequence). The CDR3 DNA reads TGTGCCAGCAGCTTAGGACAGGGAGGCGAGCAGTACTTC. It is translated as CASSLGQGGEQYF.

The rearrangement joins TRBV9 to TRBJ2-7, with TRBD1 as a possible D gene (5 bases). The V end lost 2 bases, the J end lost 7 bases, and 13 bases lay between the germline ends. Germline lookup yields CDR1 SGDLS and CDR2 YYNGEE. The CDR3 contains 13 residues. The DNA for the CDR3 is TGTGCCAGCAGCGTGGGGCCTTTGAGGGAGCAGTACTTC. It encodes CASSVGPLREQYF.

This chain joins TRBV28 and TRBJ1-3; no clear D gene. Between the trimmed V and J ends, which lost 3 bases and 7 bases, there was a span of 7 bases. CDR3 length: 12 residues. Germline lookup yields CDR1 MDHEN and CDR2 SYDVKM. CDR3 amino acids: CASSFTWNTIYF. CDR3 sequence (DNA): TGTGCCAGCAGTTTTACTTGGAACACCATATATTTT.

The chain combines TRBV5-1 with TRBJ2-1; the match to TRBD2 covers 10 bases. Germline V gene data show CDR1 as SGHRS and CDR2 as YFSETQ. The CDR3 length is 20 residues. V trimming: 4 bases; J trimming: 0 bases; junction bases outside the gene matches: 16. CDR3 in DNA: TGCGCCAGCAGCCCCCGGCTCCGGCTAGCGGGAGACCCCTCCTACAATGAGCAGTTCTTC. Translated: CASSPRLRLAGDPSYNEQFF.

V usage is TRBV6-1 and J usage is TRBJ2-1; tentative D call: TRBD1 (5 bases). The CDR3 covers 11 residues. CDR1 MNHNS and CDR2 SASEGT come from the germline V gene. Trimming cost V 3 bases and J 11 bases, with 8 bases left between them. The CDR3 protein is CASSDAGQQFF. The CDR3 DNA reads as TGTGCCAGCAGTGACGCAGGGCAGCAGTTCTTC.

The J gene is TRBJ1-2, the V gene TRBV7-8; a possible D gene is TRBD1 (5 bases). Between the trimmed V and J ends, which lost 1 base and 8 bases, there was a span of 14 bases. The CDR3 length is 14 residues. The V gene's germline CDR1 is SGHVS and CDR2 FQNEAQ. CDR3 sequence (DNA): TGTGCCAGCAGCTTAGACTCAGGGCACGACGGCTACACCTTC. Protein product: CASSLDSGHDGYTF. Based on the CDR3 plus reference TRBV7-8 and TRBJ1-2, the full variable domain is GAGVSQSPRYKVAKRGQDVALRCDPISGHVSLFWYQQALGQGPEFLTYFQNEAQLDKSGLPSDRFFAERPEGSVSTLKIQRTQQEDSAVYLCASSLDSGHDGYTFGSGTRLTVV.